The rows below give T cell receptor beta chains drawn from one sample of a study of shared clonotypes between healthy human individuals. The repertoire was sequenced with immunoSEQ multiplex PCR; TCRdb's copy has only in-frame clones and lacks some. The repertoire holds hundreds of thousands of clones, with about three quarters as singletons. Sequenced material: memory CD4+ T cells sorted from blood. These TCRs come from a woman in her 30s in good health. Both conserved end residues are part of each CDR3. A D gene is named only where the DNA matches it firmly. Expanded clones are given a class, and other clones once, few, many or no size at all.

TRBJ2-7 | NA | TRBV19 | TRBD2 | TGTGCCAGTAGTCCTAGGACTAGCGGGAGTTTCTACGAGCAGTACTTC | CASSPRTSGSFYEQYF
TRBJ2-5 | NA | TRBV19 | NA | TGTGCCAGTAGTATAGATCCTAGGGGCGGCCAAGAGACCCAGTACTTC | CASSIDPRGGQETQYF
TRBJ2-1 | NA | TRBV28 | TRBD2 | TGTGCCAGCACTTACGGCGGGAGTAAGTACAATGAGCAGTTCTTC | CASTYGGSKYNEQFF
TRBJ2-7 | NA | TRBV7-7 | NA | TGTGCCAGCAGCTTACAGGGTTTCGGGGATCGTCACTACGAGCAGTACTTC | CASSLQGFGDRHYEQYF
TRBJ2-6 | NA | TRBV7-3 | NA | TGTGCCAGCAGCTTAACACACTCTGGGGCCAACGTCCTGACTTTC | CASSLTHSGANVLTF
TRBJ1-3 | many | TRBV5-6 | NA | TGTGCCAGCAGCTTGAGGGGTACTGGAAACACCATATATTTT | CASSLRGTGNTIYF
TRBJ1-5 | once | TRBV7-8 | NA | TGTGCCAGCAGCACAAGATGGGGCGACAATCAGCCCCAGCATTTT | CASSTRWGDNQPQHF
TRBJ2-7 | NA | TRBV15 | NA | TGTGCCACCAGCAGACCGACTGGATCCTACGAGCAGTACTTC | CATSRPTGSYEQYF
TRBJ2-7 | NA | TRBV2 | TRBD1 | TGTGCCAGCAACGGGCAGGGGGCCTCCTACGAGCAGTACTTC | CASNGQGASYEQYF
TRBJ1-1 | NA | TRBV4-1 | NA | TGCGCCAGCAGCCAAGATCTCGGGTTCCGAGGGACTGAAGCTTTCTTT | CASSQDLGFRGTEAFF
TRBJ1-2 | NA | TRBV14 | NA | TGTGCCAGCAGCCAAACAGAGAACTATGGCTACACCTTC | CASSQTENYGYTF
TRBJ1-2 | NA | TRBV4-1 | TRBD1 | TGCGCCAGCAGCCAAGAACTGGGGGACAGGGGCTATGGCTACACCTTC | CASSQELGDRGYGYTF
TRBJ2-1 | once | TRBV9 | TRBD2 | TGTGCCAGCAGCCTCGGGGGGGCCTCCTACAATGAGCAGTTCTTC | CASSLGGASYNEQFF
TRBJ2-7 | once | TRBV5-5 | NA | TGTGCCAGCAGCATTTTACCGACAGAAAGCTACGAGCAGTACTTC | CASSILPTESYEQYF